This T cell receptor (beta chain) was documented in a study of T cells after yellow fever vaccination (dated by TCRdb to between 2018 and 2020). Regarding the research as a whole: The SMART-Seq v4 Ultra Low Input RNA kit was used to prepare libraries from fractions with low cell numbers. Two healthy male donors made up the cohort, one aged 18 to 30 years and the other aged 30 to 40 years. Blood samples were taken at several timepoints before and after primary and secondary immunization, and bulk PBMC replicates and cell subsets were isolated. Bulk TCR alpha and beta repertoires were sequenced longitudinally to track T-cell clones before and after primary and booster YFV17D yellow fever vaccination. The full study reports these points: Most clones expanded after primary vaccination were re-detected after the booster (almost 97% of CD4 and about nine tenths of CD8), suggesting broad memory maintenance. The secondary T-cell response was weaker than the primary response but faster, peaking on day 5 instead of day 15. The study included only a couple of donors, which limits how far the findings can be generalized. A small share of clonotypes was detected in both CD4 and CD8 compartments, with the overlap likely arising from convergent recombination. Computational filtering was required because FACS-sorted repertoires could contain abundant contaminating clonotypes from the bulk population.

Synthesis of TCR cDNA relied on 5'RACE template switching, a step that introduced a universal primer site along with unique molecular identifiers. cDNA synthesis was primed from both the TCR alpha and TCR beta constant segments. Libraries were amplified in two PCR steps, with sample barcodes and sequencing adapters added in the second step. Libraries were sequenced on Illumina HiSeq 2500 (2x100 bp) or NovaSeq (2x150 bp). The authors' analysis ran thus. MIGEC was used to demultiplex reads and collapse the reads into UMI consensus sequences, and MiXCR was used for V(D)J alignment. Clonotypes responding to the vaccine were identified with edgeR on replicate PBMC samples, with the criteria of FDR below 0.01 and a log2 fold change above 5 up to day 15. Each bulk clonotype was labeled CD4 or CD8 based on which sequenced repertoire, CD4 or CD8, contained the clonotype at higher abundance. The raw public data were reprocessed by TCRdb itself: fastp quality trimming at Q25, MiXCR clonotype calling, in-frame beta chains only. Rows with a matching CDR3 protein are joined into one entry that keeps the most common DNA and genes. These V and J calls originate from TCRdb's pipeline instead of the authors' own analysis. In this sample the table shows about 50,000 distinct CDR3 sequences, 6% to 8% of which occur a single time. The top ten clones comprise more than 25% of the sample.

V is shortened by 1 base, J by 4 bases, and the region joining them spans 5 bases. From the cysteine through the phenylalanine, the CDR3 covers 13 amino acids. Only the CDR3 part of the read is kept: 39 bases, read in frame from the first base. CDR1 MGHRA and CDR2 YSYEKL were looked up in the germline V gene. The table lists this clonotype with many counts. Its antigen is not yet known. No qualities accompany the bases; no much larger clone lies one base away. According to the study, the label for this sample's treatment or condition signals: live attenuated yellow fever vaccine strain. PBMCs were isolated from peripheral blood using a standard Ficoll-Paque protocol. CD4 and CD8 T-cell fractions were isolated with Dynabeads CD4 and CD8 positive selection kits. RNA was extracted with TriZol from bulk PBMCs, CD4 and CD8 fractions, and dextramer-positive and dextramer-negative fractions.

The sample was CD8+ T cells sorted from PBMCs, taken more than 13 days after the first yellow fever vaccination. The sequence is built from TRBV4-1 and TRBJ2-1, with an unclear D gene assignment. The receptor's source is a man in his late teens or twenties who received the YFV17D yellow fever vaccine. The DNA sequence is given as TGCGCCAGCAGCCAAGGGAGTTACAATGAGCAGTTCTTC. The translation is CASSQGSYNEQFF.